This T cell receptor (beta chain) emerged from a study of long-term antiretroviral therapy in people with HIV. Samples were assayed with immunoSEQ v3.0 at survey level. Here immunoSEQ multiplex PCR was the method, and the copy in TCRdb shows in-frame clones only, minus some. The data contain some 43,000 clones, about nine tenths of them seen just once; the ten biggest clones take up around 5%. Concerning this clone: The antigen is not known.

Study-level points and caveats: The clones with expansion before ART were dominant in the repertoire at all time points. The range of CDR3 lengths in HIV repertoires proved narrower than that found in controls. Post-ART, diversity grew, though it stayed under transplant donor control levels.

Per donor, at least one pre-ART and at least two post-ART PBMC samples were obtained. V gave up 4 bases and J gave up 1 base; unmatched junction bases: 10. Germline V gene lookup returns CDR1 MGHRA and CDR2 YSYEKL. This CDR3 comprises 18 residues. The chain employs TRBV4-1 and TRBJ2-5; 12 bases line up with TRBD2. Sequences were derived from unsorted PBMCs, sampled 0.1 years before starting antiretroviral therapy. The TCR was taken from a woman aged 45-60 years with HIV. CDR3 loop: CASSLAPTSGGTQETQYF. The CDR3 coding sequence is TGCGCCAGCAGCCTCGCTCCCACTAGCGGGGGGACCCAAGAGACCCAGTACTTC.